This T cell receptor (beta chain) was sequenced during a study of beta chain features in type 1 diabetes. Study-wide context: There were some 100,000,000 sorted cells examined across all samples.

The sample holds a few counts of this clone. Its antigen remains unidentified. The V end was cut by 3 bases, the J end by 7 bases, with 20 bases between. This CDR3 has 15 amino acids. CDR1 and CDR2 (germline): GTSNPN, SVGIG (reference sequence). Study observations and caveats: Type 1 diabetes patients showed fewer insertions and more deletions at VDJ junctions. TCRB CDR3s from Type 1 diabetes patients were moderately but significantly shorter in all four CD4+ subsets.

Of the isolated RNA, all was reverse transcribed, and so the sequenced material was expressed TCRB transcripts. The table came from immunoSEQ multiplex PCR; TCRdb's copy has only in-frame clones and leaves some out. Among over 150,000 clones, approximately 8% were seen once, and the ten largest hold 0.5%. The V call is TRBV30, the J call TRBJ2-3; TRBD2 is a possible D gene (6 bases). The TCR originated in a young man with type 1 diabetes. The sample consisted of central memory CD4+ T cells from blood. In nucleotides, the CDR3 is TGTGCCTGGAGGGTGACCGGGAGTCTAGACAATACGCAGTATTTT. This sequence encodes CAWRVTGSLDNTQYF.